The 15 T cell receptor beta chains given below trace back to one sample, sequenced in a study of T cells in localized non-small cell lung cancer. TCRdb keeps only in-frame clones here, not all; method: immunoSEQ multiplex PCR. Here the sample spans about 24,000 clones, 88% being singletons. Sequencing was performed on peripheral blood mononuclear cells, taken before any cancer treatment. These receptors all come from a woman aged 40 to 75 with stage III lung adenocarcinoma.

The rearrangement links TRBV28 to TRBJ2-7; tentative D call: TRBD1 (5 bases). The CDR3 totals 12 residues. The V and J ends lost 4 bases and 6 bases respectively, with 10 bases between them. From germline, CDR1 is MDHEN and CDR2 SYDVKM. The CDR3 nucleotides are TGTGCCAGCAGTTCGGACATTTCCGAGCAGTACTTC. Translated, it gives CASSSDISEQYF.

The V and J genes are TRBV28 and TRBJ2-5; D is ambiguous. This CDR3 spans 14 amino acids. Germline assignment: CDR1 MDHEN and CDR2 SYDVKM. Deletions cut 3 bases from V and 1 base from J, with 9 bases between. The CDR3 protein is CASSFSPAQETQYF. CDR3 DNA: TGTGCCAGCAGTTTCTCGCCAGCCCAAGAGACCCAGTACTTC.

V and J are TRBV9 and TRBJ2-7; 7 bases align to TRBD2. J was trimmed by 0 bases and V by 0 bases; bases with no gene match: 3. The CDR3 spans 15 residues. Germline values: CDR1 SGDLS, CDR2 YYNGEE. The CDR3 DNA sequence: TGTGCCAGCAGCGTAGGGAGCGGGGCCTCCTACGAGCAGTACTTC. Translation gives CASSVGSGASYEQYF.

V is TRBV7-2 and J is TRBJ2-3; the match to TRBD2 covers 10 bases. The CDR3 sequence is 16 residues long. Germline V gene lookup returns CDR1 SGHTA and CDR2 FQGNSA. Trimming cost V 2 bases and J 6 bases; bases outside gene matches: 8. The CDR3 region is CASSLRSGRAGDTQYF. CDR3 nucleotides: TGTGCCAGCAGCTTAAGGAGCGGGAGGGCCGGGGATACGCAGTATTTT.

The rearrangement joins TRBV19 to TRBJ1-1, with D perhaps matching TRBD1 (5 bases). The length of the CDR3 is 15 residues. The germline V gene has CDR1 LNHDA and CDR2 SQIVND (reference sequence). The V and J ends lost 6 bases and 0 bases respectively, with 14 bases between them. In nucleotides, the CDR3 is TGTGCCAGTAGCGCGTACATGGGACTGAACACTGAAGCTTTCTTT. As protein: CASSAYMGLNTEAFF.

The V and J genes are TRBV5-1 and TRBJ2-1; 13 bases are shared with TRBD2. Trimming removed 5 bases from V and 6 bases from J; junction bases left unmatched: 5. CDR1 is SGHRS, CDR2 YFSETQ, per germline. There are 15 residues in the CDR3. CDR3 nucleotides: TGCGCCAGCAGTTTTACTAGCGGGAGGGGCAATGAGCAGTTCTTC. Its protein is CASSFTSGRGNEQFF. The full variable domain, with the rest looked up from reference TRBV5-1 and TRBJ2-1, is KAGVTQTPRYLIKTRGQQVTLSCSPISGHRSVSWYQQTPGQGLQFLFEYFSETQRNKGNFPGRFSGRQFSNSRSEMNVSTLELGDSALYLCASSFTSGRGNEQFFGPGTRLTVL.

This clone was recorded once. The CDR3 coding sequence is TGTGCCAGCAGTTCCTCTGGGGCCAACGTCCTGACTTTC. Translating gives CASSSSGANVLTF. The chain carries TRBV7-6 and TRBJ2-6; D unclear. The CDR3 runs to 13 residues. Germline assignment: CDR1 SGHVS and CDR2 FNYEAQ. V lost 6 bases and J lost 0, with 3 bases in between. The variable domain in full, with the rest retrieved from reference TRBV7-6 and TRBJ2-6, is GAGVSQSPRYKVTKRGQDVALRCDPISGHVSLYWYRQALGQGPEFLTYFNYEAQQDKSGLPNDRFSAERPEGSISTLTIQRTEQRDSAMYRCASSSSGANVLTFGAGSRLTVL.

The table lists this clone with a few counts. The rearrangement uses TRBV5-6 and TRBJ2-1; tentatively, D is TRBD1 or TRBD2 (5 bases each). The germline V gene has CDR1 SGHDT and CDR2 YYEEEE. V lost 1 base and J 7 bases, leaving 9 bases between the germline ends. The length of the CDR3 is 13 residues. The CDR3 reads CASSLRGTNEQFF. The CDR3 coding sequence is TGTGCCAGCAGCTTGCGAGGGACGAATGAGCAGTTCTTC.

This clone came up a few times. The chain is built from TRBV2 and TRBJ2-7; D is possibly TRBD1 or TRBD2 (6 bases each). Trimming took 7 bases from V and 5 from J, leaving 12 bases between them. From germline, CDR1 is SNHLY and CDR2 FYNNEI. The CDR3 consists of 12 residues. CDR3 nucleotide sequence: TGTGCCAGCATGTCCGGGGGCGACGAGCAGTACTTC. This translates into CASMSGGDEQYF.

This chain connects TRBV6-5 to TRBJ1-1; no reliable D call. Germline CDR1 is MNHEY and CDR2 is SVGAGI. The V end lost 10 bases, the J end lost 1 base, and 13 bases lay between the germline ends. This CDR3 contains 13 residues. The CDR3 DNA reads TGTGCCACCGCAAACATGAGGAACACTGAAGCTTTCTTT. This codes for CATANMRNTEAFF.

The DNA of the CDR3 is TGTGCCAGCCACCCAATCCAAAACTATGGCTACACCTTC. It encodes CASHPIQNYGYTF. The V gene is TRBV28, the J gene TRBJ1-2, with D unresolved. Germline V gene data show CDR1 as MDHEN and CDR2 as SYDVKM. Deletions cut 8 bases from V and 2 bases from J, with 12 bases between. CDR3 size: 13 residues.

The chain employs TRBV25-1 and TRBJ2-5, with D tentatively TRBD1 (6 bases). V was cut by 3 bases and J by 4 bases, with 15 bases left in between. CDR3 length equals 15 residues. Germline V gene sequence: CDR1 MGHDK, CDR2 SYGVNS. This CDR3 is CASSDWTARRETQYF. The CDR3 region has the DNA TGTGCCAGCAGTGACTGGACAGCCCGGAGAGAGACCCAGTACTTC.

This chain uses TRBV5-6 with TRBJ1-2; D may be TRBD1 (5 bases). V dropped 1 base and J dropped 8 bases, with 15 bases sitting between them. The length of the CDR3 is 14 residues. Germline V gene data show CDR1 as SGHDT and CDR2 as YYEEEE. CDR3 sequence: CASSLPSGARGYTF. The CDR3 DNA reads as TGTGCCAGCAGCTTGCCCAGCGGGGCCCGGGGCTACACCTTC.

The rearrangement links TRBV5-8 to TRBJ2-5; 7 nucleotides match TRBD2. Germline V gives CDR1 SGHTS, CDR2 YDEGEE. The CDR3 is made up of 14 amino acids. J lost 4 bases, V lost 0 bases, and 3 bases had no gene match. CDR3 region: CASSLATSRETQYF. The CDR3 DNA is TGTGCCAGCAGCTTGGCGACTAGCCGAGAGACCCAGTACTTC.

This clone was counted a single time. V gene TRBV7-7 combines with J gene TRBJ1-5; D is possibly TRBD1 (5 bases). Germline values: CDR1 SSHAT, CDR2 FNYEAQ (reference sequence). The CDR3 has 13 amino acids. V was cut by 4 bases and J by 4 bases, with 8 bases left in between. The CDR3 DNA reads TGTGCCAGCAGCTCGGGGCTGAATCAGCCCCAGCATTTT. Protein product: CASSSGLNQPQHF.